The 15 T cell receptor beta chains in this list originate from one sample, sequenced in a study of shared clonotypes between healthy human individuals. Data came from immunoSEQ multiplex PCR; TCRdb stores just in-frame clones and leaves some out. The table has about 490,000 clones, around 80% seen once. The sample was PBMCs. These receptors came from a woman between 40 and 55 years old in good health. Some clones in this sample may be carry-over from other donors' samples.

This chain joins TRBV7-8 and TRBJ2-1; 7 bases agree with TRBD2. The CDR3 totals 16 residues. V lost 6 bases and J lost 3; bases outside the gene matches: 11. Germline CDR1 is SGHVS and CDR2 is FQNEAQ. CDR3 in DNA: TGTGCCAGCAGGTCCGGGAGTAGCGGGTTCTACAATGAGCAGTTCTTC. Protein: CASRSGSSGFYNEQFF.

This clone was found a few times. The V gene is TRBV30, the J gene TRBJ1-3, with D perhaps TRBD1 or TRBD2 (6 bases each). The DNA end lines up better with TRBJ2-2; the J call may be wrong. The CDR3 covers 15 residues. Germline loops: CDR1 GTSNPN, CDR2 SVGIG (reference sequence). This CDR3 reads CAWRSAGEDTGELFF. The CDR3 DNA sequence: TGTGCCTGGAGGAGTGCAGGGGAGGATACCGGGGAGCTGTTTTTT.

The gene calls are TRBV13 and TRBJ1-1; D gene ambiguous. This CDR3 has 14 residues. The V and J ends lost 3 bases and 0 bases respectively, with 8 bases between them. Germline CDR1 PRHDT, CDR2 FYEKMQ (reference sequence). The DNA of the CDR3 is TGTGCCAGCAGCTTCGGTGGGATGAACACTGAAGCTTTCTTT. It specifies CASSFGGMNTEAFF. Looking up the rest from reference TRBV13 and TRBJ1-1 gives the full variable domain: AAGVIQSPRHLIKEKRETATLKCYPIPRHDTVYWYQQGPGQDPQFLISFYEKMQSDKGSIPDRFSAQQFSDYHSELNMSSLELGDSALYFCASSFGGMNTEAFFGQGTRLTVV.

This sequence joins TRBV5-1 and TRBJ2-5; D uncertain. This CDR3 contains 14 residues. CDR1 SGHRS and CDR2 YFSETQ come from the germline V gene. V lost 0 bases, J lost 5 bases, and 11 bases lay in between. CDR3 nucleotide sequence: TGCGCCAGCAGCTTGGGAGGCAGAAGGGAGACCCAGTACTTC. This gives the protein CASSLGGRRETQYF.

V usage is TRBV11-1 and J usage is TRBJ2-5; TRBD2 matches at 9 bases. Germline lookup yields CDR1 SGHAT and CDR2 FQDESV (reference sequence). J lost 7 bases, V lost 5 bases, and 8 bases had no gene match. The CDR3 extends over 14 amino acids. The CDR3 DNA sequence: TGTGCCAGCAGCCCCGGAAGAGCGGGAGGGACCCAGTACTTC. It encodes CASSPGRAGGTQYF.

The V gene is TRBV29-1, the J gene TRBJ2-7, with TRBD2 matching 8 bases. Germline V gene data show CDR1 as SQVTM and CDR2 as ANQGSEA. This CDR3 is built from 12 residues. Trimming at V came to 6 bases and at J to 4 bases, leaving 5 bases not matched to a gene. CDR3 sequence (DNA): TGCAGCGTGGACGGGGGGGCGTACGAGCAGTACTTC. It yields the protein CSVDGGAYEQYF.

The V gene is TRBV28, the J gene TRBJ2-1, with D possibly being TRBD1 (5 bases). This CDR3 has 13 amino acids. Trimming stripped 6 bases from V and 3 bases from J, with 9 bases between. Germline V lookup: CDR1 MDHEN, CDR2 SYDVKM. The CDR3 nucleotides are TGTGCCAGCAGCCAAGGACACTACAATGAGCAGTTCTTC. It specifies CASSQGHYNEQFF.

Of note for this clone: The same CDR3 also results from other DNA sequences found in this sample. V gene TRBV7-9 combines with J gene TRBJ2-7, with D possibly being TRBD1 (6 bases). The CDR3 runs 12 residues. The germline CDR1 and CDR2 sequences are SEHNR and FQNEAQ (reference sequence). Between the trimmed V and J ends, which lost 4 bases and 4 bases, there was a span of 8 bases. The CDR3 reads CASSSTGYEQYF. The CDR3 nucleotides read TGTGCCAGCAGCTCAACAGGGTACGAGCAGTACTTC.

The chain joins TRBV28 to TRBJ2-3; D is tentatively TRBD1 or TRBD2 (5 bases each). Per the germline V gene, CDR1 is MDHEN and CDR2 is SYDVKM. Trimming took 6 bases from V and 4 from J, leaving 17 bases between them. The CDR3 is 15 residues long. The CDR3 bases are TGTGCCAGCAGAGCGCCTGGGACGCGCCCAGATACGCAGTATTTT. It translates to CASRAPGTRPDTQYF.

This rearrangement joins TRBV6-5 to TRBJ2-5; TRBD1 matches 9 bases. Looked up from germline, CDR1 is MNHEY and CDR2 is SVGAGI. V lost 6 bases, J lost 5 bases, and 7 bases stayed unmatched. The CDR3 is made up of 14 amino acids. The chain's CDR3 is CASSRDREKETQYF. The CDR3 DNA reads as TGTGCCAGCAGCCGGGACAGGGAGAAGGAGACCCAGTACTTC.

In regard to this clone: This may come from a read error, since a much larger clone is one base off. Additional DNA sequences in this sample encode the identical CDR3. This chain connects TRBV2 to TRBJ2-7; 8 bases fit TRBD1. This CDR3 has 12 amino acids. Per germline, CDR1 SNHLY and CDR2 FYNNEI. With V trimmed by 6 bases and J by 2 bases, 0 bases remained unmatched. For the CDR3, the DNA is TGTGCCAGCAGGGACAGGGCCTACGAGCAGTACTTC. This sequence encodes CASRDRAYEQYF.

V gene TRBV5-1 combines with J gene TRBJ2-1; D possibly corresponds to TRBD2 (5 bases). The CDR3 is 14 amino acids. Germline V gene lookup returns CDR1 SGHRS and CDR2 YFSETQ. Trimming cost V 0 bases and J 6 bases, with 10 bases left between them. The CDR3 region is CASSLALARNEQFF. The CDR3 DNA reads TGCGCCAGCAGCTTGGCTCTAGCTCGCAATGAGCAGTTCTTC.

The CDR3 coding sequence is TGTGCCAGCAGTACAGCGGGAGGGCGCGACACCGGGGAGCTGTTTTTT. This codes for CASSTAGGRDTGELFF. The rearrangement joins TRBV28 to TRBJ2-2; TRBD2 aligns across 10 bases. This CDR3 is built from 16 residues. Germline CDR1 is MDHEN and CDR2 is SYDVKM. The V segment lost 5 bases and the J segment 3 bases; nucleotides outside the gene matches: 6.

This clone has a single count. One end of the junction is discordant with germline, which a read error may explain. CDR3 residues: CAGSPEGTIQETQYF. Here the CDR3 DNA reads TGCGCCGGCAGCCCGGAGGGAACGATTCAAGAGACCCAGTACTTC. The V gene is TRBV5-1, the J gene TRBJ2-5; weak D call: TRBD2 (6 bases). The CDR3 length is 15 residues. CDR1 and CDR2 from the germline V gene are SGHRS and YFSETQ.

The gene calls are TRBV2 and TRBJ2-1, with no clear D. V gave up 11 bases and J gave up 7 bases, with 12 bases separating them. Germline V lookup: CDR1 SNHLY, CDR2 FYNNEI. The CDR3 contains 11 residues. The CDR3 DNA follows: TGTGCCTCAAGGAGTACGAATGAGCAGTTCTTC. Amino acid sequence: CASRSTNEQFF.